One T cell receptor beta chain is described in this entry. Sequencing was performed with immunoSEQ multiplex PCR; in TCRdb, only in-frame clones are kept and a portion is missing. The repertoire holds 200,000 to 250,000 clones, with about 90% as singletons. These data come from a study of blood T cell repertoires in COVID-19. Study-wide context: The analysed material was cDNA or gDNA that came from T cells, B-cell-depleted T cells, or PBMCs.

The germline V gene encodes CDR1 LGHDT and CDR2 YNNKEL (reference sequence). With 1 base clipped from V and 12 bases from J, the junction kept 9 bases outside the gene matches. This CDR3 is built from 15 residues. J is TRBJ2-1 and V is TRBV3-1 (or the pseudogene TRBV3-2); TRBD2 matches 10 bases. The TCR originated in a woman between 18 and 29 years old who had recovered from COVID-19. The sample taken for sequencing was peripheral blood. The CDR3, as DNA: TGTGCCAGCAGCCAAGTCGAGGGTAGCGGGAGGACGCAGTTCTTC. It yields the protein CASSQVEGSGRTQFF.